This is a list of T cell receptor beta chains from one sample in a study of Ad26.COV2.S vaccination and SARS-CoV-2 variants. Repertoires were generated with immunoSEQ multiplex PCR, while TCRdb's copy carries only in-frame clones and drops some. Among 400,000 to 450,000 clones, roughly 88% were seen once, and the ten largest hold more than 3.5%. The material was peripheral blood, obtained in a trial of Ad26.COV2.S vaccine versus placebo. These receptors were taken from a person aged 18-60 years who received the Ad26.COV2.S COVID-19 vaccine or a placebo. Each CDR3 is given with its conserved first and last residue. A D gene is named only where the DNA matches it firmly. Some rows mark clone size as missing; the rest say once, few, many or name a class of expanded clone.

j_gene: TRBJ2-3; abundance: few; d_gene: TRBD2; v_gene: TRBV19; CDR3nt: TGTGCCAGTAGTATGAGACTAGCGGGAGGGCTGATCACAGATACGCAGTATTTT; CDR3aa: CASSMRLAGGLITDTQYF
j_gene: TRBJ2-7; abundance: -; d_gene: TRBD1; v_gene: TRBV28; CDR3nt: TGTGCCAGCAGTCAGGGGACAGGCGCCGAGCAGTACTTC; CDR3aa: CASSQGTGAEQYF
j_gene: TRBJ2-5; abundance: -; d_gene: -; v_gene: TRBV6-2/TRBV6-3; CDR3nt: TGTGCCAGCAGTTACCATCCGGGACAACAAGAGACCCAGTACTTC; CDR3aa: CASSYHPGQQETQYF
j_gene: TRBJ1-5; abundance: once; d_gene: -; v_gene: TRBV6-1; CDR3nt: TGTGCCAGCAGTGAAGCTTCCGGTTACAGAAATCAGCCCCAGCATTTT; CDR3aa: CASSEASGYRNQPQHF
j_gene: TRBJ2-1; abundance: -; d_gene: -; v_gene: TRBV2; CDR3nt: TGTGCCATACCGACTGGACCCTACAATGAGCAGTTCTTC; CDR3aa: CAIPTGPYNEQFF
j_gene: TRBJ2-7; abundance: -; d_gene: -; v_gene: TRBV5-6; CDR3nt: TGTGCCAGCAGCTGGGACATCAACGAGCAGTACTTC; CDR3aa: CASSWDINEQYF
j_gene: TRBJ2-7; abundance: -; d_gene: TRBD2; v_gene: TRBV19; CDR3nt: TGTGCCAGTAGTATAGGGATAGCGGGAGGATACGAGCAGTACTTC; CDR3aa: CASSIGIAGGYEQYF
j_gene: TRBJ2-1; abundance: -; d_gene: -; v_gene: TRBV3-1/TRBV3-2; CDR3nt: TGTGCCAGCAGCCCAGAAGGTAATGAGCAGTTCTTC; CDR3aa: CASSPEGNEQFF
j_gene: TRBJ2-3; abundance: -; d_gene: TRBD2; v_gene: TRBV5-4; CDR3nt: TGTGCCAGCAGCCTACCGAGCGGGAGGACAGATACGCAGTATTTT; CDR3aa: CASSLPSGRTDTQYF
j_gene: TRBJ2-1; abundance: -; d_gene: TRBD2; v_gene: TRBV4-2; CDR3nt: TGTGCCAGCAGCCGGAATCCGGGACTAGCGGGGGAGCTCTACAATGAGCAGTTCTTC; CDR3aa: CASSRNPGLAGELYNEQFF
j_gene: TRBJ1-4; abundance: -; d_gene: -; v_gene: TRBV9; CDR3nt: TGTGCCAGCAACACGGGGGAGGGCGAAAAACTGTTTTTT; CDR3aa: CASNTGEGEKLFF
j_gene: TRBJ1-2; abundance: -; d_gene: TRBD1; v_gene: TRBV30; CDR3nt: TGTGCCTGGAGAGCAGGACAGGGGGCGCGGGGCTATGGCTACACCTTC; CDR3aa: CAWRAGQGARGYGYTF
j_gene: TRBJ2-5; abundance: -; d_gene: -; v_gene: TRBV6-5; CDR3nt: TGTGCCAGCAACCTCGGGGGGACCCAGTACTTC; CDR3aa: CASNLGGTQYF
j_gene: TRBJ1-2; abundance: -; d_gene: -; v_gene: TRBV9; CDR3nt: TGTGCCAGCAGCGTAGGAGGGTATGGCTACACCTTC; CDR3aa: CASSVGGYGYTF
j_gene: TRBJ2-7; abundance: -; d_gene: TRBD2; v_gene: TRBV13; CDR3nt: TGTGCCAGCAGCTTCGGGACTAGAGGGGGCTACGAGCAGTACTTC; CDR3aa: CASSFGTRGGYEQYF
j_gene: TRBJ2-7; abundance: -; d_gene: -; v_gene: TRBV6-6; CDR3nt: TGTGCCAGCAGTGGAGGGGGAACCTACGAGCAGTACTTC; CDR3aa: CASSGGGTYEQYF
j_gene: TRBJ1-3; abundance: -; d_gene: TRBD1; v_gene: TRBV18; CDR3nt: TGTGCCAGCTCACCACCCCTTTTCGGGGACAGGGTATACTCTGGAAACACCATATATTTT; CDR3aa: CASSPPLFGDRVYSGNTIYF
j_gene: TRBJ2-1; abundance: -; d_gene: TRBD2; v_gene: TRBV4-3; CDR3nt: TGCACCAGCAGCCCGGGACTAGCGGGAGCCAATGAGCAGTTCTTC; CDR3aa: CTSSPGLAGANEQFF
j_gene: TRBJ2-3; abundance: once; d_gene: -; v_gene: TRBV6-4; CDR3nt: TGTGCCAGCAGTGACTTGCGGTCGTTCTACACAGATACGCAGTATTTT; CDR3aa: CASSDLRSFYTDTQYF
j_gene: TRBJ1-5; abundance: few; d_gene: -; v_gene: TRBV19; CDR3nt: TGTGCCAGTAGTGCGAACGGACGGAACTGGACCCAGCCCCAGCATTTT; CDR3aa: CASSANGRNWTQPQHF
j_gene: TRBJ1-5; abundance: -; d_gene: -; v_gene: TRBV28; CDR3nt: TGTGCCAGCAGCCCAGGACAGTTCAATCAGCCCCAGCATTTT; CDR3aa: CASSPGQFNQPQHF
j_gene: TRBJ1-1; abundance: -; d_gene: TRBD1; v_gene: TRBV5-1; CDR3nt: TGCGCCAGCAGCTTGGGACTCTGGGGGACAGGGAAAAACACTGAAGCTTTCTTT; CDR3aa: CASSLGLWGTGKNTEAFF
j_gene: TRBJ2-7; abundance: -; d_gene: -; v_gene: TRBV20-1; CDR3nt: TGCAGTGCCTATGGCAAATACGAGCAGTACTTC; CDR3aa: CSAYGKYEQYF
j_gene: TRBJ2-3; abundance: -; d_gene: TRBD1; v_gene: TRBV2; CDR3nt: TGTGCCAGCAGTACACAGGGGTCGGGGACAGATACGCAGTATTTT; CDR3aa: CASSTQGSGTDTQYF
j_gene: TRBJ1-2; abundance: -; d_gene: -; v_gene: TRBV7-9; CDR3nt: TGTGCCAGCAGCTTAGTTCGCAACTATGGCTACACCTTC; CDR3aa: CASSLVRNYGYTF
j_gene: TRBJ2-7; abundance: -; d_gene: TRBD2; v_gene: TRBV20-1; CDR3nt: TGCAGTGCTAGTATAGCGACTAGCGGGTACGAGCAGTACTTC; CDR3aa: CSASIATSGYEQYF
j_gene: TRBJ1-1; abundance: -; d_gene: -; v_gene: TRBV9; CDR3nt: TGTGCCAGCAGCGCCTCCCCCGGGGGCGCGCGGAACACTGAAGCTTTCTTT; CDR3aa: CASSASPGGARNTEAFF
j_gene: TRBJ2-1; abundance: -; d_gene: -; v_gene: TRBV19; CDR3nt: TGTGCCAGTAGTATAGATACCCGGGGATGGGGTCCAAACAATGAGCAGTTCTTC; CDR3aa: CASSIDTRGWGPNNEQFF
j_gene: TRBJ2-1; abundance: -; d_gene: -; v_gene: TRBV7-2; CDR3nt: TGTGCCAGCAGCTTAGAGGTACTAGCCCATCGAGGATATGAGCAGTTCTTC; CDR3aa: CASSLEVLAHRGYEQFF
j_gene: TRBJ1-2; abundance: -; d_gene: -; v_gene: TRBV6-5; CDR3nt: TGTGCCAGCAGAGGGACGGCCCTAACTGGTGGCTACACCTTC; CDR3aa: CASRGTALTGGYTF
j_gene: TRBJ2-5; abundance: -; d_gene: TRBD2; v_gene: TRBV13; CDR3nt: TGTGCCAGCAGCTTTCCCGGGCGGGGGGCTGGCCAAGAGACCCAGTACTTC; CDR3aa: CASSFPGRGAGQETQYF
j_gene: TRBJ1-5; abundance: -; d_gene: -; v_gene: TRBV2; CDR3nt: TGTGCCAGCAGTGAAACTGGGTTCAATCAGCCCCAGCATTTT; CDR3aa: CASSETGFNQPQHF
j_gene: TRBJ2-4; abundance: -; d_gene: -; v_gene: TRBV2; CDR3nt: TGTGCCAGCACTAACAGGGCTGGGGGAAACATTCAGTACTTC; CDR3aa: CASTNRAGGNIQYF
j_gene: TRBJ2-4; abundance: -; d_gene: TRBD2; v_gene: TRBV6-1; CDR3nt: TGTGCCAGCAGTGATGGGACTAGCGGAATCAAAAACATTCAGTACTTC; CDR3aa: CASSDGTSGIKNIQYF
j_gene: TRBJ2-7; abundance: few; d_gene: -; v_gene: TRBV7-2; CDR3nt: TGTGCCAGCAGCTCGCGGACTATTCCGAACTACGAGCAGTACTTC; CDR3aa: CASSSRTIPNYEQYF
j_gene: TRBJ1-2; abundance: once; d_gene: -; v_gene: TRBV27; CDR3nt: TGTGCCAGCCGAGGAGGTCGGGTTAATAACTATGGCTACACCTTC; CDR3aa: CASRGGRVNNYGYTF
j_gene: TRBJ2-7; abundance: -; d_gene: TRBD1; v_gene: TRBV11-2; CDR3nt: TGTGCCAGCAGCTTAGGCGACAGGGCCTACGAGCAGTACTTC; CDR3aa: CASSLGDRAYEQYF
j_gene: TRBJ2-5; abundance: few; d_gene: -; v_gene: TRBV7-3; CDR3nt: TGTGCCAGCAGCTTAGCCTACCAAGAGACCCAGTACTTC; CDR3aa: CASSLAYQETQYF
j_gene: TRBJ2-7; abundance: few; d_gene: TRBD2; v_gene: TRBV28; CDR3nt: TGTGCCAGCAGTTTTTCTCTAGCGGGCCTCTCCTACGAGCAGTACTTC; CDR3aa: CASSFSLAGLSYEQYF
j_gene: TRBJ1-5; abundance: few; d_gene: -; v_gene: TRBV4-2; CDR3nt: TGTGCCAGCAGCCAAGCTCTGGACAGCGGGGGTCAGCCCCAGCATTTT; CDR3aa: CASSQALDSGGQPQHF
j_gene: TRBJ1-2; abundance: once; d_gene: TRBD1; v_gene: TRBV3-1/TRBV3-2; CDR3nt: TGTGCCAGCAGCCAAGAGTGGCAGGGGGCAGGCTACACCTTC; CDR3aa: CASSQEWQGAGYTF
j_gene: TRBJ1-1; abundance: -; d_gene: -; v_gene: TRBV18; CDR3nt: TGTGCCAGCTCACCCTCGGCGACAACCCGTGAAGCTTTCTTT; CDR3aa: CASSPSATTREAFF
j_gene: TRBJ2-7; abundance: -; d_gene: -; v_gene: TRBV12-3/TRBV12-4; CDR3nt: TGTGCCAGCAGTTTCACAGGGACCGAGCAGTACTTC; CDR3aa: CASSFTGTEQYF
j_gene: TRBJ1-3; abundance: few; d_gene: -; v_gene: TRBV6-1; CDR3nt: TGTGCCAGCAGTGATGGGGTATCCGGAAACACCATATATTTT; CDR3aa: CASSDGVSGNTIYF
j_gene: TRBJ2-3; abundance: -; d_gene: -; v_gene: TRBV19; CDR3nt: TGTGCCAGTAGGCCCGCAGTCACAGATACGCAGTATTTT; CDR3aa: CASRPAVTDTQYF
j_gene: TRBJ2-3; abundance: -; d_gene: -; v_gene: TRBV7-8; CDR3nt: TGTGCCAGCAGCAAGTACCGGAACACAGATACGCAGTATTTT; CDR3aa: CASSKYRNTDTQYF
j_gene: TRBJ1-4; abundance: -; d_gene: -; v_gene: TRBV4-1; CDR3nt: TGCGCCAGCAGCATCGGCAGGGGAACTAATGAAAAACTGTTTTTT; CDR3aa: CASSIGRGTNEKLFF
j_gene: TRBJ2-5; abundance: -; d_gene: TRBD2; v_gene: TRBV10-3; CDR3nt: TGTGCCATCAGTGGAGGGACTAGCGGGGGAGTACCGCAAGAGACCCAGTACTTC; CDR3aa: CAISGGTSGGVPQETQYF
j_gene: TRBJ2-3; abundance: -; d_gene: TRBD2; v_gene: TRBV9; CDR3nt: TGTGCCAGCAGCGTATCCGGGACTAGCGGCTCCCAGGGAGATACGCAGTATTTT; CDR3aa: CASSVSGTSGSQGDTQYF
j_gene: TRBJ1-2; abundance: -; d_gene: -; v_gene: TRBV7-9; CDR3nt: TGTGCCAGCAGCTTGAGTGGTTGGGGGTCTGGCTACACCTTC; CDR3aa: CASSLSGWGSGYTF
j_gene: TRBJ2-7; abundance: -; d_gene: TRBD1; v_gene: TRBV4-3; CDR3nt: TGCGCCAGCAGCCCAAAAACCGGGACAGGTTTCTACGAGCAGTACTTC; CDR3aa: CASSPKTGTGFYEQYF
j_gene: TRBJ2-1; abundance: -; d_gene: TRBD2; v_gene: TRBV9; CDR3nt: TGTGCCAGCAGCGTAGGGAGCGGGACCTACAATGAGCAGTTCTTC; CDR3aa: CASSVGSGTYNEQFF
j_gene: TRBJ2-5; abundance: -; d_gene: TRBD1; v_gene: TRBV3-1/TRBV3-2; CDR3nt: TGTGCCAGCAGCCAGCTAGGGACAGGACAAGAGACCCAGTACTTC; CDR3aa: CASSQLGTGQETQYF
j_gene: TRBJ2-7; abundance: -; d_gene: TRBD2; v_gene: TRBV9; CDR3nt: TGTGCCAGCAGCGCGGGAGGGCGTGGTTACGAGCAGTACTTC; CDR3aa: CASSAGGRGYEQYF
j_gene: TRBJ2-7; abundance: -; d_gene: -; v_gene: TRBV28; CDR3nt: TGTGCCAGCAGTCGGGGGTTACCCTACGAGCAGTACTTC; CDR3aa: CASSRGLPYEQYF